The 28 T cell receptor beta chains below come from one sample, sequenced in a study of blood T cells in healthy people across ages (dated by TCRdb to the mid-2010s). The method behind the library was 5' RACE. TCRdb records Illumina HiSeq 2500 as the sequencer. A second PCR of roughly 6 to 11 cycles was run with a J-beta primer mix and a sample-barcoded 5' primer. TCRdb redid the processing of the public reads, applying fastp at Q25 and MiXCR, and retained in-frame beta chains. CDR3 protein sequences are deduplicated, and each keeps its most common genes and DNA. The sample table lists approximately 830,000 distinct CDR3 sequences, around two thirds of them with a count of one. The ten largest clones take up roughly 25% of the sample. Sequenced input: blood. The receptors derive from a man younger than 40 in good health.

Only a few counts were recorded for this clonotype. The rearrangement links TRBV5-6 to TRBJ1-4; tentative D call: TRBD1 (6 bases). Germline V gene data show CDR1 as SGHDT and CDR2 as YYEEEE. Trimming left V 6 bases short and J 7 bases short, with 25 bases between. This CDR3 is built from 17 residues. In DNA form, the CDR3 reads TGTGCCAGCACCTCCGTCACATCATCAGGGGCTCGTGAAAAACTGTTTTTT. It translates to CASTSVTSSGAREKLFF.

V gene TRBV29-1 combines with J gene TRBJ2-1; TRBD2 matches 9 bases. There are 14 residues in the CDR3. The germline V gene encodes CDR1 SQVTM and CDR2 ANQGSEA. CDR3 protein: CTLGLAGSYNEQFF. The DNA of the CDR3 is TGCACCCTAGGCCTAGCGGGAAGCTACAATGAGCAGTTCTTC.

The rearrangement uses TRBV29-1 and TRBJ1-4; D is ambiguous. The CDR3 runs to 13 residues. Trimming took off 4 bases at V and 5 bases at J, with 11 bases between the two ends. Germline loops: CDR1 SQVTM, CDR2 ANQGSEA. The CDR3 is CSVAHSLNEKLFF. In DNA form, the CDR3 reads TGCAGCGTTGCCCACAGCTTGAATGAAAAACTGTTTTTT.

V gene TRBV27 combines with J gene TRBJ1-1; D not certain. CDR3 size: 13 residues. Germline V lookup: CDR1 MNHEY, CDR2 SMNVEV (reference sequence). Between the trimmed V and J ends, which lost 0 bases and 3 bases, there was a span of 5 bases. The DNA for the CDR3 is TGTGCCAGCAGTTTATCGGGGTACACTGAAGCTTTCTTT. Protein: CASSLSGYTEAFF.

DNA of the CDR3: TGTGCCACCAGCGGATCAGGGGAGACCCAGTACTTC. This gives the protein CATSGSGETQYF. The chain employs TRBV15 and TRBJ2-5; possible D gene TRBD1, 5 bases. Germline V gene sequence: CDR1 LNHNV, CDR2 YYDKDF (reference sequence). Trimming left V 5 bases short and J 5 bases short, with 9 bases between. The CDR3 spans 12 residues. Full variable domain (outside the CDR3, taken from reference TRBV15 and TRBJ2-5): DAMVIQNPRYQVTQFGKPVTLSCSQTLNHNVMYWYQQKSSQAPKLLFHYYDKDFNNEADTPDNFQSRRPNTSFCFLDIRSPGLGDTAMYLCATSGSGETQYFGPGTRLLVL.

V is TRBV4-3 and J is TRBJ2-5; 10 positions match TRBD1. Germline CDR1 LGHNA, CDR2 YSLEER. The CDR3 runs to 16 residues. J gave up 11 bases and V 4 bases, and 16 bases lay outside the gene matches. This CDR3 is CASSRSDRGFLSEQYF. The DNA for the CDR3 is TGCGCCAGCAGCCGGTCGGACAGGGGGTTTTTATCTGAGCAGTACTTC.

V gene TRBV9 combines with J gene TRBJ2-1; D is uncertain. This CDR3 is built from 15 residues. Germline V gives CDR1 SGDLS, CDR2 YYNGEE. V was pared by 0 bases and J by 0 bases, with 7 bases between. The CDR3 DNA reads TGTGCCAGCAGCGTAGGAAACAGCTCCTACAATGAGCAGTTCTTC. This translates into CASSVGNSSYNEQFF.

The chain is built from TRBV20-1 and TRBJ2-3; D is possibly TRBD1 (5 bases). Germline V gene data show CDR1 as DFQATT and CDR2 as SNEGSKA (reference sequence). Trimming pared 6 bases from V and 3 bases from J, leaving 13 bases between. The CDR3 length is 13 residues. In nucleotides, the CDR3 is TGCAGTGCAGAACGAGGACAAACAGATACGCAGTATTTT. Translated: CSAERGQTDTQYF.

This clonotype turned up a few times. V usage is TRBV20-1 and J usage is TRBJ2-7; TRBD2 matches 7 bases. CDR3 length equals 15 residues. Germline V lookup: CDR1 DFQATT, CDR2 SNEGSKA (reference sequence). After removal of 2 bases from V and 2 bases from J, the junction contained 9 bases not matched to a gene. CDR3 amino acids: CSARRLQRETYEQYF. For the CDR3, the DNA is TGCAGTGCTAGAAGGCTCCAGCGGGAAACCTACGAGCAGTACTTC.

The CDR3 reads CSARDREIGELFF. The CDR3 bases are TGCAGTGCCCGGGACAGGGAAATCGGGGAGCTGTTTTTT. V gene TRBV20-1 combines with J gene TRBJ2-2; 9 nucleotides agree with TRBD1. Germline CDR1 is DFQATT and CDR2 is SNEGSKA (reference sequence). The CDR3 runs 13 residues. The J segment lost 7 bases and the V segment lost 6 bases, leaving 6 bases of the junction unmatched.

This sequence joins TRBV5-4 and TRBJ2-1; D might be TRBD1 (5 bases). Germline CDR1 and CDR2: SGHNT and YYREEE (reference sequence). V gave up 5 bases and J gave up 13 bases, with 28 bases separating them. The length of the CDR3 is 16 residues. CDR3 region: CASSLVTGHLQETQFF. In DNA form, the CDR3 reads TGTGCCAGCAGTCTCGTCACCGGACACCTTCAAGAGACCCAGTTCTTC.

V usage is TRBV6-5 and J usage is TRBJ2-7; 9 bases line up with TRBD1. Germline V lookup: CDR1 MNHEY, CDR2 SVGAGI. With 2 bases clipped from V and 3 bases from J, the junction kept 5 bases outside the gene matches. The CDR3 is 15 residues long. In nucleotides, the CDR3 is TGTGCCAGCAGTTACCCGGGACAGGGACTCTACGAGCAGTACTTC. It translates to CASSYPGQGLYEQYF.

The chain carries TRBV7-2 and TRBJ2-7; a possible D gene is TRBD2 (5 bases). Per the germline V gene, CDR1 is SGHTA and CDR2 is FQGNSA. CDR3 length: 13 residues. V was clipped by 4 bases and J by 0 bases, with 7 bases between them. In nucleotides, the CDR3 is TGTGCCAGCAGCTCGGACTTCTCCTACGAGCAGTACTTC. This codes for CASSSDFSYEQYF.

The chain has TRBV20-1 and TRBJ2-4; 8 bases fit TRBD1. With the DNA end fitting TRBJ2-7 better, the J assignment may be wrong. The CDR3 has 13 amino acids. Looked up from germline, CDR1 is DFQATT and CDR2 is SNEGSKA (reference sequence). The CDR3 loop reads CSALGQGWNEQYF. DNA for the CDR3: TGCAGTGCGCTCGGACAGGGTTGGAACGAGCAGTACTTC.

This chain connects TRBV14 to TRBJ1-2; D is perhaps TRBD1 (6 bases). The CDR3 is 17 amino acids. The V and J ends lost 5 bases and 6 bases respectively, with 25 bases between them. CDR1 is SGHDN and CDR2 is FVKESK in the germline V gene. CDR3 nucleotides: TGTGCCAGCAGCGAGGACAGTAAGACTGTTTCCTTACATGGCTACACCTTC. As protein: CASSEDSKTVSLHGYTF.

The gene calls are TRBV5-5 and TRBJ2-7, with 8 positions matching TRBD1. There are 15 residues in the CDR3. Germline loops: CDR1 SGHKS, CDR2 YYEKEE (reference sequence). Losses at the gene ends were 4 bases for V and 3 bases for J; bases not matched to a gene: 9. Here the CDR3 DNA reads TGTGCCAGCAGCCCTTCTCGGGACAGGCGCTACGAGCAGTACTTC. Amino acid sequence: CASSPSRDRRYEQYF. The whole variable domain, filled in from reference TRBV5-5 and TRBJ2-7, reads DAGVTQSPTHLIKTRGQQVTLRCSPISGHKSVSWYQQVLGQGPQFIFQYYEKEERGRGNFPDRFSARQFPNYSSELNVNALLLGDSALYLCASSPSRDRRYEQYFGPGTRLTVT.

V usage is TRBV2 and J usage is TRBJ1-2; TRBD1 matches at 8 bases. Trimming cost V 2 bases and J 7 bases; bases outside gene matches: 6. The CDR3 sequence is 14 residues long. Germline V gene sequence: CDR1 SNHLY, CDR2 FYNNEI. The CDR3 DNA follows: TGTGCCAGCAGTGAATACCGGGACAGGCGTGGCTACACCTTC. This gives the protein CASSEYRDRRGYTF.

For the CDR3, the DNA is TGCAGTGCTCCCCGCGGACAGGGTGGAAACATTCAGTACTTC. This gives the protein CSAPRGQGGNIQYF. The chain uses TRBV20-1 and TRBJ2-4; TRBD1 aligns across 8 bases. J gave up 6 bases and V 5 bases, and 9 bases lay outside the gene matches. The CDR3 is 14 residues long. In germline, CDR1 is DFQATT, CDR2 SNEGSKA (reference sequence).

The chain uses TRBV5-6 and TRBJ2-6; the D gene is possibly TRBD1 (6 bases). V shed 5 bases and J shed 2 bases, with 11 bases lying between them. Germline V lookup: CDR1 SGHDT, CDR2 YYEEEE. This CDR3 comprises 15 residues. The CDR3 sequence is CASRAYRAGANVLTF. The CDR3 bases are TGTGCCAGCAGAGCATACAGGGCTGGGGCCAACGTCCTGACTTTC.

This clonotype was seen only a few times. This chain uses TRBV4-3 with TRBJ2-7, with D perhaps TRBD2 (5 bases). Germline CDR1 and CDR2: LGHNA and YSLEER. Trimming cost V 3 bases and J 7 bases, with 16 bases left between them. CDR3 length equals 14 residues. This CDR3 is CASSQTGSSLEQYF. The CDR3 bases are TGCGCCAGCAGCCAGACGGGATCCTCCCTTGAGCAGTACTTC.

This chain connects TRBV11-1 to TRBJ2-3; D remains unclear. Trimming stripped 5 bases from V and 6 bases from J, with 18 bases between. This CDR3 region has 15 residues. CDR1 is SGHAT, CDR2 FQDESV, per germline (reference sequence). For the CDR3, the DNA is TGTGCCAGCAGCCCACGTCCCCTTGAGGTGGATACGCAGTATTTT. This gives the protein CASSPRPLEVDTQYF.

This chain connects TRBV7-8 to TRBJ1-2, with D uncertain. Trimming pared 6 bases from V and 8 bases from J, leaving 16 bases between. The CDR3 totals 13 residues. CDR1 is SGHVS, CDR2 FQNEAQ, per germline. CDR3 sequence (DNA): TGTGCCAGCAGTCGATACTCCCGGCGGGGCTACACCTTC. Protein: CASSRYSRRGYTF.

V gene TRBV5-1 combines with J gene TRBJ1-1; D is unclear. Germline V gene sequence: CDR1 SGHRS, CDR2 YFSETQ. The CDR3 is made up of 14 amino acids. Deletions cut 2 bases from V and 1 base from J, with 9 bases between. In DNA form, the CDR3 reads TGCGCCAGCAGCTTAACGGAGGCGAACACTGAAGCTTTCTTT. Encoded protein: CASSLTEANTEAFF.

This clonotype was seen only a few times. The gene calls are TRBV6-5 and TRBJ2-4; D gene uncertain. The DNA matches TRBJ2-7 better at its end, which makes the J call doubtful. CDR3 length: 13 amino acids. Germline lookup yields CDR1 MNHEY and CDR2 SVGAGI. The CDR3: CASSYSFGDEQYF. The CDR3 region has the DNA TGTGCCAGCAGTTACTCTTTTGGGGACGAGCAGTACTTC.

This clonotype has only a few counts. The chain combines TRBV7-2 with TRBJ1-4; D perhaps matches TRBD1 (5 bases). Germline loops: CDR1 SGHTA, CDR2 FQGNSA. The CDR3 runs to 15 residues. Trimming took off 4 bases at V and 8 bases at J, with 17 bases between the two ends. CDR3 sequence reads: CASSSTGPKGEKLFF. CDR3 nucleotide sequence: TGTGCCAGCAGCTCAACCGGGCCAAAGGGGGAAAAACTGTTTTTT.

The V and J genes are TRBV9 and TRBJ1-4; a possible D gene is TRBD1 (6 bases). The CDR3 loop spans 13 amino acids. Deletions cut 4 bases from V and 7 bases from J, with 11 bases between. Germline values: CDR1 SGDLS, CDR2 YYNGEE. CDR3 region: CASSSGRGEKLFF. CDR3 sequence (DNA): TGTGCCAGCAGCAGCGGCAGGGGTGAAAAACTGTTTTTT.

This chain uses TRBV7-2 with TRBJ1-6, with D hard to call. Trimming removed 6 bases from V and 13 bases from J, with 13 bases in between. The CDR3 runs to 12 residues. Per germline, CDR1 SGHTA and CDR2 FQGNSA. DNA of the CDR3: TGTGCCAGCAGGGATACCGCGGGGCCCCTCCACTTT. Translated, it gives CASRDTAGPLHF. The variable domain in full, with the rest retrieved from reference TRBV7-2 and TRBJ1-6, is GAGVSQSPSNKVTEKGKDVELRCDPISGHTALYWYRQSLGQGLEFLIYFQGNSAPDKSGLPSDRFSAERTGGSVSTLTIQRTQQEDSAVYLCASRDTAGPLHFGNGTRLTVT.

CDR3 sequence: CASLAVGDTQYF. For the CDR3, the DNA is TGTGCCAGCCTCGCCGTGGGAGATACGCAGTATTTT. The rearrangement links TRBV7-2 to TRBJ2-3; D gene ambiguous. Trimming removed 8 bases from V and 5 bases from J, with 11 bases in between. The CDR3 has 12 amino acids. Per the germline V gene, CDR1 is SGHTA and CDR2 is FQGNSA.